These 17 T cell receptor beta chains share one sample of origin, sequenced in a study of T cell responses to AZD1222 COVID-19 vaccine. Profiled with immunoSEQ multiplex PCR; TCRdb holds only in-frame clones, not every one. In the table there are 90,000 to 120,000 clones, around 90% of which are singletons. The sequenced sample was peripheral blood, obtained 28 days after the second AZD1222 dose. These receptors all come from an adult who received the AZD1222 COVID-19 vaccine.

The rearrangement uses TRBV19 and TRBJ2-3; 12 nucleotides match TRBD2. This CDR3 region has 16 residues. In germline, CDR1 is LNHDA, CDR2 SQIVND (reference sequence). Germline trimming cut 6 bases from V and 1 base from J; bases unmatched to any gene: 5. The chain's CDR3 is CASSRLAGEGTDTQYF. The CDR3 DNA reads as TGTGCCAGTAGCCGACTAGCGGGAGAGGGCACAGATACGCAGTATTTT.

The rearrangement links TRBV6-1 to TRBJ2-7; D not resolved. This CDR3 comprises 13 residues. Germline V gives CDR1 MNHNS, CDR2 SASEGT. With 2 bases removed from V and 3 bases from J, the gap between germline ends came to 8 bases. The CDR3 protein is CASSEQDGYEQYF. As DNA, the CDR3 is TGTGCCAGCAGTGAACAGGATGGCTACGAGCAGTACTTC.

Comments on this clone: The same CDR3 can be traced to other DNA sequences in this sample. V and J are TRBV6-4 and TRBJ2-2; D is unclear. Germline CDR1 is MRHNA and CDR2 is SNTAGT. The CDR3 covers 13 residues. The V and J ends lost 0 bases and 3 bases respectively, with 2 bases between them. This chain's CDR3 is CASSDSDTGELFF. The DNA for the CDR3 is TGTGCCAGCAGTGACTCAGACACCGGGGAGCTGTTTTTT.

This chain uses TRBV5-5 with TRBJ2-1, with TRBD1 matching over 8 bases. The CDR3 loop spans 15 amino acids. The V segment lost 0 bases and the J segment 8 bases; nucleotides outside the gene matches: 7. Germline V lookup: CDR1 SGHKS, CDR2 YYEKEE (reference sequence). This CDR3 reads CASSLAGQGLYEQFF. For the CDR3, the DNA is TGTGCCAGCAGCTTGGCCGGACAGGGATTGTATGAGCAGTTCTTC. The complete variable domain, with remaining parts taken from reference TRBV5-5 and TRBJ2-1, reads DAGVTQSPTHLIKTRGQQVTLRCSPISGHKSVSWYQQVLGQGPQFIFQYYEKEERGRGNFPDRFSARQFPNYSSELNVNALLLGDSALYLCASSLAGQGLYEQFFGPGTRLTVL.

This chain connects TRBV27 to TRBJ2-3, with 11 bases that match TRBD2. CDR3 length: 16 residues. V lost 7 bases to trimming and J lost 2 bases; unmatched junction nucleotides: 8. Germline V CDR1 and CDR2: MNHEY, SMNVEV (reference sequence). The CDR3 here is CASNRRLAGNTDTQYF. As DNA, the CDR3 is TGTGCCAGCAATAGAAGACTAGCGGGGAACACAGATACGCAGTATTTT.

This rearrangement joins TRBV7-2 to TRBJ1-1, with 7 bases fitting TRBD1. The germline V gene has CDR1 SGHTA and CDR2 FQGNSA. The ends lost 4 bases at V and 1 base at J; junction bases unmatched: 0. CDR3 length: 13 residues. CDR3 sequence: CASSWDRNTEAFF. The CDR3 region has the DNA TGTGCCAGCAGCTGGGACAGGAACACTGAAGCTTTCTTT.

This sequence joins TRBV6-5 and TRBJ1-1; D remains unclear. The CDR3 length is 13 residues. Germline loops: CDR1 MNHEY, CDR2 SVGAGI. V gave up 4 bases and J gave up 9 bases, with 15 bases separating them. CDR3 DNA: TGTGCCAGCAGTTTGCCCTCTGCTGGGAAAGCTTTCTTT. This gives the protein CASSLPSAGKAFF.

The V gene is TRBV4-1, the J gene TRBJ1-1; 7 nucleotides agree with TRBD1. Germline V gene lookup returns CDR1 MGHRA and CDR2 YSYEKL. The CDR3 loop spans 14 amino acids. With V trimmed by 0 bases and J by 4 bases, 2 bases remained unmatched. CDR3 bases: TGCGCCAGCAGCCAAGATAGGGACAGCACTGAAGCTTTCTTT. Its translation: CASSQDRDSTEAFF.

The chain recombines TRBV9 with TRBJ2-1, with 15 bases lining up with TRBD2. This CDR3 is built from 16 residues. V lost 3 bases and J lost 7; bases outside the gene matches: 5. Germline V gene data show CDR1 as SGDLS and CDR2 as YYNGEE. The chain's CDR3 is CASSAGLAGGRNEQFF. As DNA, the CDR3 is TGTGCCAGCAGCGCCGGACTAGCGGGAGGGCGAAATGAGCAGTTCTTC.

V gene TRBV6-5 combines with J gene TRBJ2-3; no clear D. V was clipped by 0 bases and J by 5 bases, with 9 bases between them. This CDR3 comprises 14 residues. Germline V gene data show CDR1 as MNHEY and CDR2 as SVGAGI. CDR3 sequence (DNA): TGTGCCAGCAGTTACTCACAGACACTAGATACGCAGTATTTT. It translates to CASSYSQTLDTQYF.

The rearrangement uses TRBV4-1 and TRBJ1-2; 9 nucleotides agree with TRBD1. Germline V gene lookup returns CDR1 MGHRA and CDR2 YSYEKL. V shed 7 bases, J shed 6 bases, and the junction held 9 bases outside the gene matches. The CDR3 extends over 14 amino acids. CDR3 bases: TGCGCCAGCACCGTAGGGACAGGGCGGGATGGCTACACCTTC. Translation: CASTVGTGRDGYTF.

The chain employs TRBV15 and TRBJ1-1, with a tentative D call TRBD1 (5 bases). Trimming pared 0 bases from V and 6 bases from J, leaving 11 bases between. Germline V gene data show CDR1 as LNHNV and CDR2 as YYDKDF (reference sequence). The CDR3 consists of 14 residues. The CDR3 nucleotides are TGTGCCACCAGCAGAGATCACGAGGGGCCTGAAGCTTTCTTT. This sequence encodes CATSRDHEGPEAFF. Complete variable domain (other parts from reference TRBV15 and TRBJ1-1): DAMVIQNPRYQVTQFGKPVTLSCSQTLNHNVMYWYQQKSSQAPKLLFHYYDKDFNNEADTPDNFQSRRPNTSFCFLDIRSPGLGDTAMYLCATSRDHEGPEAFFGQGTRLTVV.

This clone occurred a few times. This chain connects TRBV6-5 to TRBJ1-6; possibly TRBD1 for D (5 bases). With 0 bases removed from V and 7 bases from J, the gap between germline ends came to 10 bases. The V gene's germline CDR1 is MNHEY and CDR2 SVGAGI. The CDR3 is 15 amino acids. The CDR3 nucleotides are TGTGCCAGCAGTTACTCGGGACGTAACAATTCACCCCTCCACTTT. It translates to CASSYSGRNNSPLHF.

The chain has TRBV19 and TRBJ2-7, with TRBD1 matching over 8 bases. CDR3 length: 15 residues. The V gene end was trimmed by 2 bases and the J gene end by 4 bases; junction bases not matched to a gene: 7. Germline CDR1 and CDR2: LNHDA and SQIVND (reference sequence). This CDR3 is CASSITTGGQYEQYF. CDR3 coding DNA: TGTGCCAGTAGTATAACCACAGGGGGGCAATACGAGCAGTACTTC.

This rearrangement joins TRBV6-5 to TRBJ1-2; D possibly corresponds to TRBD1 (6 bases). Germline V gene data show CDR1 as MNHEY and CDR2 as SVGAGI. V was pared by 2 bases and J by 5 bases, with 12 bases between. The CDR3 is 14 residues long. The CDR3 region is CASSYTRGEYGYTF. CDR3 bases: TGTGCCAGCAGTTACACGAGGGGGGAATATGGCTACACCTTC.

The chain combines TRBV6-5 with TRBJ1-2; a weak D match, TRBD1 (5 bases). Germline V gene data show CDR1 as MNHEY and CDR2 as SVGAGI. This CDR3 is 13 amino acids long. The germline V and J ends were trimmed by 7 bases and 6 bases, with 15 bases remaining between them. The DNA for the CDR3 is TGTGCCAGCACCCACGGGGCAGGAGATGGCTACACCTTC. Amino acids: CASTHGAGDGYTF.

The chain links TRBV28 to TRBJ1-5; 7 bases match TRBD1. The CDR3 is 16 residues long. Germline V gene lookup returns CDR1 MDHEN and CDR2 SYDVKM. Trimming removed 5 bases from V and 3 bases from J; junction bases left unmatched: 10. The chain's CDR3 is CASSDLDRVVNQPQHF. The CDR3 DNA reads TGTGCCAGCAGTGACCTTGACAGGGTGGTCAATCAGCCCCAGCATTTT.